This TCR beta chain was captured in a study of cytomegalovirus exposure and HLA in healthy donors. Both 60 Vbeta primers and 13 Jbeta primers went into the PCR. This table comes from immunoSEQ multiplex PCR, and its TCRdb copy is limited to in-frame clones, with some not included. Among about 130,000 clones, approximately 80% were seen once, and the ten largest hold approximately 2%. In regard to this clone: Antigen unknown.

Overall study findings and caveats: Only CMV serostatus was available as immune exposure information. Most TCR sequences showed up rarely, but some public TCRs showed up in many donors. The study assumed roughly uniform donor sequencing depth for presence/absence analyses.

Although they were nominally healthy when sampled, donors likely had unrecorded immune exposures. Germline V gene data show CDR1 as MDHEN and CDR2 as SYDVKM. V dropped 4 bases and J dropped 2 bases, with 18 bases sitting between them. The length of the CDR3 is 16 residues. V gene TRBV28 combines with J gene TRBJ2-7; tentatively, D is TRBD2 (6 bases). This sequence originates from a young man in good health and CMV-seronegative. The sequencing sample was made of PBMCs. CDR3: CASSSGAARGTYEQYF. CDR3 DNA: TGTGCCAGCAGTTCTGGGGCGGCCCGGGGGACCTACGAGCAGTACTTC.